This T cell receptor (beta chain) is drawn from a study of early T cells in non-severe SARS-CoV-2 infection. The overall study: Chains stayed unpaired after sequencing of bulk RNA from unsorted whole blood.

In this sample, this clonotype turned up many times. The CDR3 extends over 16 amino acids. Germline assignment: CDR1 KGHSH and CDR2 LQKENI. Trimming left V 2 bases short and J 0 bases short, with 11 bases between. The TCR library protocol was used to attach unique molecular identifiers. These identifiers were attached to individual cDNA molecules. Each CDR3 protein gets one entry after TCRdb re-called the 5' RACE reads with MiXCR. The sample has fewer than 60,000 distinct CDR3 sequences, about 9.1% seen once. The receptor was isolated from an adult who was a healthcare worker with PCR-confirmed SARS-CoV-2 infection or an uninfected control (not recorded which). The chain is built from TRBV18 and TRBJ1-3; D perhaps matches TRBD1 (6 bases). The sequenced sample was whole blood. The CDR3, as DNA: TGTGCCAGCTCACCAGGTGGACAGCACTCTGGAAACACCATATATTTT. This translates into CASSPGGQHSGNTIYF.